This T cell receptor (beta chain) was obtained from a study of blood T cell repertoires in COVID-19 (dated by TCRdb to 2019 to 2021). Background on the whole study: Samples covering the acute and convalescent phases of COVID-19 were provided by collaborators in the United States, Italy and Spain. The material from the prospective study consisted of cDNA or gDNA derived from T cells, B-cell-depleted T cells, or PBMCs. The dataset comprised deeply sampled blood TCRbeta repertoires from subjects exposed to, actively infected with, or recovered from COVID-19. The repertoires were made available in a free public database intended to serve as a resource for research on the immune response to SARS-CoV-2. The samples were drawn from two sources: the first 160 participants of the ongoing ImmuneRACE study, and 1,200 or so subjects contributed by 6 global collaborators. Nearly every sample came with metadata listing a de-identified subject ID, COVID-19 status, age in years and sex. Where available, HLA class I and class II types were taken from metadata supplied by the sample provider and were not determined by assay-based typing.

Collaborating institutions collected whole blood in K2EDTA tubes following their own protocols. For TCRbeta analysis, collaborators shipped samples as frozen whole blood, isolated PBMCs, or DNA extracted from either of those sample types. For this clone: The clone's antigen remains unknown. The input lacks base qualities; no much larger clone sits a single base away.

Beyond this particular receptor, the publication reports: How much clinical and demographic metadata was included differed by source and by participant, and the metadata was provided uncurated.

Per the germline V gene, SGHVS is the CDR1 and FNYEAQ is the CDR2. The germline ends are 8 bases apart after V is trimmed by 5 bases and J by 2 bases. The CDR3, from cysteine to phenylalanine, totals 13 residues. Only CDR3 DNA is held: 39 bases, read in frame from base 1. TCRbeta CDR3 regions were amplified from genomic DNA using the immunoSEQ Assay, a bias-controlled multiplex PCR. In the paper's pipeline: Within the assay, amplification of reference gene primers was used to estimate how many nucleated cells each sample contained. To quantify the absolute abundance of each unique TCRbeta CDR3 rearrangement, sequence reads were collapsed and filtered. For each sample, productive Simpson clonality was calculated as the square root of Simpson's diversity index across productive rearrangements. TCRdb mirrors the immuneACCESS table, restricted to in-frame sequences. Some clones are absent from its copies; in checked studies, under half trace to an unresolved V gene, and the reason for the others is unknown. The V and J calls and clone size are taken from that table; D and trimming were inferred from the DNA. In all, the sample holds a few hundred thousand clones, and around nine tenths of those were seen once. Roughly 0.8% of the sample belongs to the ten largest clones.

The clonotype comes from a man between 25 and 39 years old with acute or convalescent COVID-19. Sequencing input: peripheral blood. The sequence joins TRBV7-6 to TRBJ2-3, with no confident D gene call. CDR3 region: CASSPSFTDTQYF. DNA sequence: TGTGCCAGCAGCCCCTCCTTCACAGATACGCAGTATTTT.